The T cell receptor (beta chain) under discussion was sequenced for a study of response to subunit inactivated influenza vaccine. The study's findings and limits: Each seasonal flu vaccination may recruit only limited new T cells, authors suggested.

This CDR3 has 19 residues. Germline V gene data show CDR1 as LGHDT and CDR2 as YNNKEL (reference sequence). V shed 11 bases and J 0 bases; nucleotides not matched to a gene: 18. On this clonotype itself: Its target is not known.

TCRdb re-analysed the RT-PCR reads in MiXCR, keeping a single row per CDR3 protein. The sample shows about 570,000 distinct CDR3 sequences, about 11% of them seen only once. This sample was shared with a second study, whose subject was T cells expressing NK-cell markers. That work states: Production of TCR beta cDNA relied on 5'RACE template switching with UMIs.

The chain combines TRBV3-1 with TRBJ2-3; 12 bases agree with TRBD2. This material consisted of PBMCs from blood, taken on the day of vaccination. The source is a man in his forties or fifties who received an inactivated influenza vaccine. CDR3 sequence: CACCQTGTSGRYSTDTQYF. The CDR3 DNA follows: TGTGCCTGCTGCCAGACCGGGACTAGCGGGCGATATAGCACAGATACGCAGTATTTT.